The clone carrying this T cell receptor beta chain was counted a few times. V lost 0 bases and J lost 4, with 10 bases in between. CDR3 size: 14 residues. From germline, CDR1 is SGDLS and CDR2 YYNGEE. This entry belongs to a study of CD8 T cells in Susac syndrome. With random hexamers, roughly 0.45 to 1 ug RNA was reverse transcribed. TCRdb reprocessed the immunoSEQ multiplex PCR reads via MiXCR and lists one record per CDR3 protein. The sample has roughly 180,000 distinct CDR3 sequences; about 95% are singletons. The sequence came from a human donor in good health. The chain uses TRBV9 and TRBJ1-1; D gene unclear. The sequenced sample consisted of CD4+ T cells from PBMCs. The DNA for the CDR3 is TGTGCCAGCAGCGTAGATATCGCGGGCACTGAAGCTTTCTTT. Its protein product is CASSVDIAGTEAFF.